This TCR beta chain was obtained from a study of T-cell memory formation after mild COVID-19. Whole-study context: TCR clusters were largely donor specific.

Study conclusions and caveats: Pre-infection memory held some responding clones, suggesting pre-existing cross-reactive T cells responded.

CDR1 and CDR2 from the germline V gene are SGHKS and YYEKEE (reference sequence). The length of the CDR3 is 18 residues. J gave up 1 base and V 0 bases, and 3 bases lay outside the gene matches. In this sample, this clonotype turned up a few times. The antigen is undetermined. Each CDR3 protein gets one entry after TCRdb re-called the 5' RACE reads with MiXCR. Among over 350,000 distinct CDR3 sequences listed, 20% to 25% were seen once. Sample: PBMCs or a T cell subset sorted from them (not recorded which). The genes are TRBV5-5 and TRBJ2-3; 15 nucleotides align to TRBD2. The TCR sequence derives from an adult woman who had mild COVID-19 (a few samples of this study predate the infection). Cell type and time point are not known. CDR3 nucleotide sequence: TGTGCCAGCAGCTTGGAGGGACTAGCGGGAGGTGGCACAGATACGCAGTATTTT. Protein sequence: CASSLEGLAGGGTDTQYF.